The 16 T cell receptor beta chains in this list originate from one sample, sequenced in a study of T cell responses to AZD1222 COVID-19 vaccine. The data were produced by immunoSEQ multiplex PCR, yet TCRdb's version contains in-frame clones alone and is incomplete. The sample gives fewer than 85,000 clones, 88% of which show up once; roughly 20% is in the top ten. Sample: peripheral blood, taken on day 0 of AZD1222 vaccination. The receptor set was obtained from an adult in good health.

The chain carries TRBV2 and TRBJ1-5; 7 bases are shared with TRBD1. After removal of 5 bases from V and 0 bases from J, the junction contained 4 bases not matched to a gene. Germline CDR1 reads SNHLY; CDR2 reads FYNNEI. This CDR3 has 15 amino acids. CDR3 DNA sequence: TGTGCCAGCAGTCGGGGGACAGATAGCAATCAGCCCCAGCATTTT. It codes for CASSRGTDSNQPQHF.

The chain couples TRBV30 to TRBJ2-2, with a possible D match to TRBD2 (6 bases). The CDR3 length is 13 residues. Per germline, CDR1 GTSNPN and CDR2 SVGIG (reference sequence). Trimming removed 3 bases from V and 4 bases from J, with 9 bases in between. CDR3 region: CAWRAGSTGELFF. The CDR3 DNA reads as TGTGCCTGGAGGGCGGGGAGCACCGGGGAGCTGTTTTTT.

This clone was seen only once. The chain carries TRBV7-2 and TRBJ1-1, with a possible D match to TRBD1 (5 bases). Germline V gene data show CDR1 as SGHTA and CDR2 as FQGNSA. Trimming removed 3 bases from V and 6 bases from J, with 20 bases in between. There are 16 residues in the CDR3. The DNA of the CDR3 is TGTGCCAGCAGCTTCCCCATCGGAGGGGTGGCGGCTGAAGCTTTCTTT. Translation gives CASSFPIGGVAAEAFF.

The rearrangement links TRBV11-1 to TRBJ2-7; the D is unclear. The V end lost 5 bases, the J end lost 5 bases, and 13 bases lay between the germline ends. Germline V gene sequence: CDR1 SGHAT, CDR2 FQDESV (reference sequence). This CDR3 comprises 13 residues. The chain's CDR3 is CASSPPLRHEQYF. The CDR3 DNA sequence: TGTGCCAGCAGCCCACCCCTGCGCCACGAGCAGTACTTC.

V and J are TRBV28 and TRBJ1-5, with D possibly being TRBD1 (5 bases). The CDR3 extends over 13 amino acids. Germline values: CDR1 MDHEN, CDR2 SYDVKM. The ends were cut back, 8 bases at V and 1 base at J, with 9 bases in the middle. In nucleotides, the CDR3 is TGTGCCAGCGGCCGGGACAGCAATCAGCCCCAGCATTTT. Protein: CASGRDSNQPQHF. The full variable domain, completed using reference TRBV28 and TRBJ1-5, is DVKVTQSSRYLVKRTGEKVFLECVQDMDHENMFWYRQDPGLGLRLIYFSYDVKMKEKGDIPEGYSVSREKKERFSLILESASTNQTSMYLCASGRDSNQPQHFGDGTRLSIL.

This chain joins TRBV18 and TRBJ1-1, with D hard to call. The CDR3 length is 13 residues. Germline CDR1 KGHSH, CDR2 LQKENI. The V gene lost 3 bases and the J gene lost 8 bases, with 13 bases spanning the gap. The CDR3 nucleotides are TGTGCCAGCTCACCGGGTCGGGAAAGGGAAGCTTTCTTT. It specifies CASSPGREREAFF.

The chain's CDR3 is CASSLGGTTYEQYF. Here the CDR3 DNA reads TGTGCCAGCAGCTTGGGTGGGACAACCTACGAGCAGTACTTC. The rearrangement joins TRBV5-6 to TRBJ2-7; D is possibly TRBD1 (6 bases). The ends were cut back, 0 bases at V and 2 bases at J, with 9 bases in the middle. The CDR3 contains 14 residues. Germline lookup yields CDR1 SGHDT and CDR2 YYEEEE.

In DNA, the CDR3 is TGTGCCAGCAGCCAATCGGGGGGCTCCTACGAGCAGTACTTC. Its protein is CASSQSGGSYEQYF. The rearrangement joins TRBV27 to TRBJ2-7, with 7 bases identical to TRBD2. The J segment lost 0 bases and the V segment lost 6 bases, leaving 5 bases of the junction unmatched. The CDR3 covers 14 residues. The germline V gene encodes CDR1 MNHEY and CDR2 SMNVEV (reference sequence).

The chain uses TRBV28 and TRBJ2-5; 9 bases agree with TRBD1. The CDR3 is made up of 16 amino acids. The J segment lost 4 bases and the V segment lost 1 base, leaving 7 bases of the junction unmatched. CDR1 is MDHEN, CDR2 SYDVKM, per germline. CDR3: CASSLSYRGLRETQYF. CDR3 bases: TGTGCCAGCAGTTTATCTTACAGGGGGCTCCGAGAGACCCAGTACTTC.

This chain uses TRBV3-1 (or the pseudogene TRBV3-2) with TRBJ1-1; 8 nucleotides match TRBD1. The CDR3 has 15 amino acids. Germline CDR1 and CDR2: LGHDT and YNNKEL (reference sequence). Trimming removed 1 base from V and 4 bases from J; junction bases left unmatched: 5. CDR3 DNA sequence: TGTGCCAGCAGCCAAGTGAACCAGGGGGCCACTGAAGCTTTCTTT. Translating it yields CASSQVNQGATEAFF.

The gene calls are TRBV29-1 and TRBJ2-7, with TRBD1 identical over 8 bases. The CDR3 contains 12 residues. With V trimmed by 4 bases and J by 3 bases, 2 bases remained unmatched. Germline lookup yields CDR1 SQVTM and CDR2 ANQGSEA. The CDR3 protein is CSVAGGSYEQYF. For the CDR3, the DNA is TGCAGCGTTGCAGGGGGCAGCTACGAGCAGTACTTC.

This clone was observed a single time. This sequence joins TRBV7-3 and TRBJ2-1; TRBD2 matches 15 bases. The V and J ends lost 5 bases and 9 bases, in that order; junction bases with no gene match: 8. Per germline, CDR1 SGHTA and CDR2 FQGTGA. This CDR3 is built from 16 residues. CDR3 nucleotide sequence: TGTGCCAGCAGCCGGACTAGCGGGAGGGAGAGTGCTGAGCAGTTCTTC. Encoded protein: CASSRTSGRESAEQFF.

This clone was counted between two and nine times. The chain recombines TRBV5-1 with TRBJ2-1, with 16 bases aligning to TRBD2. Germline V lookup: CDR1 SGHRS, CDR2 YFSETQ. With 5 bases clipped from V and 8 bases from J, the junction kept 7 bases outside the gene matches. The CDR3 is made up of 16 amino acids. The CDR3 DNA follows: TGCGCCAGCAGTATCGGGACTAGCGGGGGGGCCGATGAGCAGTTCTTC. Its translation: CASSIGTSGGADEQFF.

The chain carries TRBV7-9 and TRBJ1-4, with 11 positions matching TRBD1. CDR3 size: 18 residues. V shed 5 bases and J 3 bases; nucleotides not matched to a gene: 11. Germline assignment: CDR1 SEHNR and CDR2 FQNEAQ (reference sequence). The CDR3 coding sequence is TGTGCCAGCAGCGCTCCGGGACAGGGGGTTGTGGCTAATGAAAAACTGTTTTTT. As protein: CASSAPGQGVVANEKLFF.

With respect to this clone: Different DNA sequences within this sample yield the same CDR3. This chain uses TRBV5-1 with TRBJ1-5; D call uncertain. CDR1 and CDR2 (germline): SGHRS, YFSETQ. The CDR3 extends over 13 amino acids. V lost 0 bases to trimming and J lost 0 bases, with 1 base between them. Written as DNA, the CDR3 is TGCGCCAGCAGCTTGGATAGCAATCAGCCCCAGCATTTT. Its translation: CASSLDSNQPQHF.

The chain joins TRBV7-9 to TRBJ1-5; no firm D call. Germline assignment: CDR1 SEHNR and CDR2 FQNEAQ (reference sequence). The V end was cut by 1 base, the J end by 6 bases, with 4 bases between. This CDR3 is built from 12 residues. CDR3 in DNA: TGTGCCAGCAGCTTAGGGGGTCAGCCCCAGCATTTT. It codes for CASSLGGQPQHF.